Given below is one T cell receptor beta chain in context. The antigen is unknown. This CDR3 spans 16 amino acids. Germline V gene lookup returns CDR1 MRHNA and CDR2 SNTAGT. J lost 4 bases, V lost 4 bases, and 2 bases had no gene match. This entry is derived from a study of a mutant IDH1 vaccine in newly diagnosed glioma. Study information: Treated patients were roughly 62% male, roughly 40% female, mean age 40.4 years. Patients had received radiotherapy, temozolomide, or both previously, most receiving both. Participants attended visit V12, the safety follow-up, at week 35, and then attended visit V13 at week 47.

Assay used: immunoSEQ multiplex PCR; TCRdb lists only in-frame clones, some missing. The sample comprises 30,000 to 40,000 clones, about nine tenths of which are singletons, and roughly 2% rests with the top ten. The time point here: week 47, end of study. What each vaccine dose contained was 300 ug of mutant IDH1 20-mer peptide, accompanied by topical imiquimod. There were new WHO grade 3 or 4 astrocytomas in the donors, and these were IDH1-mutant and ATRX-lost. The chain combines TRBV6-4 with TRBJ2-2; 14 bases agree with TRBD2. Sequenced material: PBMCs, taken from a glioma patient whose treatment included an IDH1 peptide vaccine. This receptor was obtained from a man aged 40-55 years with glioma. CDR3 sequence (DNA): TGTGCCAGCAGTGCCGGGACTAGCGGGGGCACCGGGGAGCTGTTTTTT. It encodes CASSAGTSGGTGELFF.